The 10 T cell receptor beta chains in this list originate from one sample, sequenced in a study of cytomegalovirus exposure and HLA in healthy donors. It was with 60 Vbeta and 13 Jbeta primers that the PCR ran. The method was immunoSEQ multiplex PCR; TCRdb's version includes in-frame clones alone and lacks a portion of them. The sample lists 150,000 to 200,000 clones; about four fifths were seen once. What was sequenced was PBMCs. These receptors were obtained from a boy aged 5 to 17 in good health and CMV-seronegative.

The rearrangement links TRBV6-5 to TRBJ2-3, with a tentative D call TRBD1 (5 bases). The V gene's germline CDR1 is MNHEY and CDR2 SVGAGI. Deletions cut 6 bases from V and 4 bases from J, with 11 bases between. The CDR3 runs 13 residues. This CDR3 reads CASSPPGSDTQYF. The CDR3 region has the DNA TGTGCCAGCAGCCCCCCAGGGTCAGATACGCAGTATTTT.

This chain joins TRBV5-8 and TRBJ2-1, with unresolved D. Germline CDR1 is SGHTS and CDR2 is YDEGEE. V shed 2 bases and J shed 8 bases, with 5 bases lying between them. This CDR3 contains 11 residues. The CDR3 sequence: CASSLHDEQFF. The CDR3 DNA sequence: TGTGCCAGCAGCTTACACGATGAGCAGTTCTTC.

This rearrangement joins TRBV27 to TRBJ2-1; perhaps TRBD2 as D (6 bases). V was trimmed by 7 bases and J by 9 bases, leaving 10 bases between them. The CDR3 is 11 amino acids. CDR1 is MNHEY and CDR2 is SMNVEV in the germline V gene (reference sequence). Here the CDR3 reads CASMEGFEQFF. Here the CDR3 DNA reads TGTGCCAGCATGGAGGGCTTTGAGCAGTTCTTC.

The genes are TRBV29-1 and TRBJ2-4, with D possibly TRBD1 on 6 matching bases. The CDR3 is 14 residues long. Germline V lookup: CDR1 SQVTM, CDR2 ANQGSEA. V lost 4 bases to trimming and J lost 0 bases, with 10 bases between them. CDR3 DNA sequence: TGCAGCGTTGGAGACAGGCTAGCCAAAAACATTCAGTACTTC. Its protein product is CSVGDRLAKNIQYF.

The CDR3 spells CATTGQGGFETQYF. The CDR3 DNA follows: TGTGCCACAACCGGACAGGGAGGTTTCGAGACCCAGTACTTC. This chain uses TRBV5-4 with TRBJ2-5; 8 nucleotides line up with TRBD1. The V and J ends lost 9 bases and 5 bases, in that order; junction bases with no gene match: 12. In germline, CDR1 is SGHNT, CDR2 YYREEE (reference sequence). The CDR3 loop spans 14 amino acids.

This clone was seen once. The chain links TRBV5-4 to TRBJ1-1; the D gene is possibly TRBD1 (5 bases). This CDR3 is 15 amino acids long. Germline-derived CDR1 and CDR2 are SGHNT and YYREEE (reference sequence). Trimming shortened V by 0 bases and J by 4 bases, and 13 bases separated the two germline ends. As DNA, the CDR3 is TGTGCCAGCAGCTTGGCTGGGTTAAGGGGCACTGAAGCTTTCTTT. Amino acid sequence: CASSLAGLRGTEAFF.

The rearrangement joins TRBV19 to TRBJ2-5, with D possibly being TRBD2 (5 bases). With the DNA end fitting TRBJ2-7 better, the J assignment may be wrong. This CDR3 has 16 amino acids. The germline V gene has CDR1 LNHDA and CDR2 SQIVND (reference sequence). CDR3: CASSIGERWRLNEQYF. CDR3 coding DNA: TGTGCCAGTAGTATTGGAGAGCGGTGGAGGTTAAACGAGCAGTACTTC.

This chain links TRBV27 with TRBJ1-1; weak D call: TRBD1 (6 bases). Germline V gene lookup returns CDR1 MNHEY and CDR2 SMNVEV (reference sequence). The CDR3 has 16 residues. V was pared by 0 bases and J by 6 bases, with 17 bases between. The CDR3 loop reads CASSLSIQSRGAEAFF. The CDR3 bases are TGTGCCAGCAGTTTATCGATTCAGTCCAGGGGCGCTGAAGCTTTCTTT.

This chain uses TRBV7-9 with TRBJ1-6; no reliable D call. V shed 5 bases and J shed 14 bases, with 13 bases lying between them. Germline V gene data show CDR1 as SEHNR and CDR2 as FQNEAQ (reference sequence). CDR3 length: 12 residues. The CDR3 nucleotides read TGTGCCAGCAGCCCCCGTCTTATAGCCCTCCACTTT. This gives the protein CASSPRLIALHF.

DNA of the CDR3: TGTGCCAGCAGCACCTTGACAGGGCGGAACACTGAAGCTTTCTTT. Translated, it gives CASSTLTGRNTEAFF. The V call is TRBV14, the J call TRBJ1-1; the match to TRBD1 covers 7 bases. The CDR3 covers 15 residues. V gave up 5 bases and J gave up 1 base; unmatched junction bases: 7. CDR1 and CDR2 from the germline V gene are SGHDN and FVKESK.